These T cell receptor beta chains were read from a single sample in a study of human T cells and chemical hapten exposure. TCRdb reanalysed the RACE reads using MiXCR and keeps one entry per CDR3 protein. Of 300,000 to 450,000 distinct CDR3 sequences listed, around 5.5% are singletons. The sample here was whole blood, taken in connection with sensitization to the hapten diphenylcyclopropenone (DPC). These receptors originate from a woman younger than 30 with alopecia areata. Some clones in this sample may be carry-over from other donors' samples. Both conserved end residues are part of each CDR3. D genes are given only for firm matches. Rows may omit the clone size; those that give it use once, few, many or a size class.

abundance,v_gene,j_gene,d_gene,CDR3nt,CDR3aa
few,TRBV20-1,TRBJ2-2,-,TGCAGTGCCCGGACAGCCAAAGTTGGGGGGGAGCTGTTTTTT,CSARTAKVGGELFF
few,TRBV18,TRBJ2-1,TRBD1,TGTGCCAGCTCATCTACAGGGGGCGCGGACAATGAGCAGTTCTTC,CASSSTGGADNEQFF
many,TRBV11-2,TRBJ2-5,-,TGTGCCAGCAGCCAAGACCTCCAAGAGACCCAGTACTTC,CASSQDLQETQYF
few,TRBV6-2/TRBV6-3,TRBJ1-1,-,TGTGCCAGCAGCCCACTTAACATCAGACATGAAGCTTTCTTT,CASSPLNIRHEAFF
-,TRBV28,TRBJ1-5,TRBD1,TGTGCCAGCACTCAGGGGGGCAATCAGCCCCAGCATTTT,CASTQGGNQPQHF
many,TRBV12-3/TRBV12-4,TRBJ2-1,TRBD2,TGTGCCAGCAGTTTCCGCCCAGCGGGGGGGCCGGGAAATGGTGAGCAGTTCTTC,CASSFRPAGGPGNGEQFF
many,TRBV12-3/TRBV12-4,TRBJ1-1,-,TGTGCCAGCAGTTTTGGGTGGACAGAAGCTTTCTTT,CASSFGWTEAFF
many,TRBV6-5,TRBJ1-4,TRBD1,TGTGCCAGCAGTACAGGGGCAACTAATGAAAAACTGTTTTTT,CASSTGATNEKLFF
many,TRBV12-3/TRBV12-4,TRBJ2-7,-,TGTGCCAGCAGTTTAACCAACAGGGCCTACGAGCAGTACTTC,CASSLTNRAYEQYF
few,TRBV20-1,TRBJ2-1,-,TGCAGTGCTAGCCTCGCGAATGAGCAGTTCTTC,CSASLANEQFF
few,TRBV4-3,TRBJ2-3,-,TGCGCCAGCAGCCAAGATGTGCCCTACCAGAAGGCAGATACGCAGTATTTT,CASSQDVPYQKADTQYF
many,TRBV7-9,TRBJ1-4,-,TGTGCCAGCAGCTTACAGGGGTCGATTGAAAAACTGTTTTTT,CASSLQGSIEKLFF
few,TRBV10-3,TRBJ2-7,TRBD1,TGTGCCATCAGTGAGTCTTGGACAGGGAGGTACGAGCAGTACTTC,CAISESWTGRYEQYF
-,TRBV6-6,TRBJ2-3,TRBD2,TGTGCCAGCAGTTCGACTAGCGGGGGGGCTATAGATACGCAGTATTTT,CASSSTSGGAIDTQYF
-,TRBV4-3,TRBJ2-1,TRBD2,TGCGCCAGCAGCCAAGAGGGGCCTCGGTTCAGCGGGGTTTACAATGAGCAGTCCTTC,CASSQEGPRFSGVYNEQSF
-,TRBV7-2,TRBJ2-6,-,TGTGCCAGCTCTAGAGGGGGACCTGGGGCCAACGTCCTGACTTTC,CASSRGGPGANVLTF
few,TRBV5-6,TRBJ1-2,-,TGTGCCAGCAGCCAGCAGGCCGAGTATGGCTACACCTTC,CASSQQAEYGYTF
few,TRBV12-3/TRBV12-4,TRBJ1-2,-,TGTGCCAGCAGTTTCAGTCAACACTATGGCTACACCTTC,CASSFSQHYGYTF
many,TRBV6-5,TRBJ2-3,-,TGTGCCAGCATTCCGGGGGGCATTGGGGATACGCAGTATTTT,CASIPGGIGDTQYF
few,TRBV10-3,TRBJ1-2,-,TGTGCCATCAGTGAAGGGGCAGGAGACTATGGCTACACCTTC,CAISEGAGDYGYTF
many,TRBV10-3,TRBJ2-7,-,TGTGCCATCAGTGAGTCGACTCGAGGACTATTTCCCCGATCGCCCTACGAGCAGTACTTC,CAISESTRGLFPRSPYEQYF
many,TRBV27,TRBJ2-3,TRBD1,TGTGCCAGCAGTTTCGGGACAGCACATAATACGCAGTATTTT,CASSFGTAHNTQYF
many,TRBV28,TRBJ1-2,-,TGTGCCAGCCAACCAGGGAGAGACTATGGCTACACCTTC,CASQPGRDYGYTF
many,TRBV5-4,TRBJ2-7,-,TGTGCCAGCAGCTCTGGACCAGACGGGCACTACGAGCAGTACTTC,CASSSGPDGHYEQYF
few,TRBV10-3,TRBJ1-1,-,TGTGCCATCAGGGGGGGCACTGAAGCTTTCTTT,CAIRGGTEAFF
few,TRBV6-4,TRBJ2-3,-,TGTGCCAGCAGTGACTCGACTCAGGGCCCAGATACGCAGTATTTT,CASSDSTQGPDTQYF
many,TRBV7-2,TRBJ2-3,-,TGTGCCAGCAGCTTAGGCAGGGACCAGGATACGCAGTATTTT,CASSLGRDQDTQYF
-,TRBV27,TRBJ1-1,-,TGTGCCAGCAGTTTATCGGCAGCTACCTTGAACACTGAAGCTTTCTTT,CASSLSAATLNTEAFF
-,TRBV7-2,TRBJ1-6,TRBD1,TGTGCCAGCAGCCTCCGACAGGGGCCCTATTCACCCCTCCACTTT,CASSLRQGPYSPLHF
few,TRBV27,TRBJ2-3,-,TGTGCCAGCAGTTCTAATAGGGGGTTCGTCACAGATACGCAGTATTTT,CASSSNRGFVTDTQYF
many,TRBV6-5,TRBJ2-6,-,TGTGCCAGCGGTGGAGCCAACTCTGGGGCCAACGTCCTGACTTTC,CASGGANSGANVLTF
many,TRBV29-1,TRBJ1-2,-,TGCAGCGTTGCTGGGTTGGCCGGACTCAACTATGGCTACACCTTC,CSVAGLAGLNYGYTF
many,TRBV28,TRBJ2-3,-,TGTGCCAGCAGTACCCCCATGGCCCTCACTAGCACAGATACGCAGTATTTT,CASSTPMALTSTDTQYF
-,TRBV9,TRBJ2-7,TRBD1,TGTGCCAGCAGCCCGACGACAGGGGGCTACGAGCAGTACTTC,CASSPTTGGYEQYF
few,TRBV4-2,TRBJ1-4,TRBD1,TGTGCCAGCAGCCAAGTTCAGGGGGCGCCTATTGAAAAACTGTTTTTT,CASSQVQGAPIEKLFF
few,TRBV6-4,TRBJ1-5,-,TGTGCCAGCAGTGTGGGGCAGCCCCAGCATTTT,CASSVGQPQHF
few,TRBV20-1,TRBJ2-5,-,TGCAGTGCTAACCCATTCCTCTCGGGGGAGGAGACCCAGTACTTC,CSANPFLSGEETQYF
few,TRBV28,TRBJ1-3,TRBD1,TGTGCCAGCAGTTTCGGGACAGGGACCCACTCTGGAAACACCATATATTTT,CASSFGTGTHSGNTIYF
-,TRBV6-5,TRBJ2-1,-,TGTGCCAGCAGTTACCGGGGACGATGGGGTGAGCAGTTCTTC,CASSYRGRWGEQFF
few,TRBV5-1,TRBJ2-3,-,TGCGCCAGCAGCTTGGTCCGGACGGGGGAGTATAGCACAGATACGCAGTATTTT,CASSLVRTGEYSTDTQYF
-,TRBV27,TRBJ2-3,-,TGTGCCAGCAGTCCGGGGCCCGGGTGGTCCACGCAGTATTTT,CASSPGPGWSTQYF
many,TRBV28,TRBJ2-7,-,TGTGCCAGCAGTTGGGACTCCTACGAGCAGTACTTC,CASSWDSYEQYF
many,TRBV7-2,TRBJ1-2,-,TGTGCCAGCAGCTTTGGGGGCCCCACCTCGGGAGGCTACACCTTC,CASSFGGPTSGGYTF
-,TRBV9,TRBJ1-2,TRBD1,TGTGCCAGCAGCCAATCAGGGGGAAATACCTATGGCTACACCTTC,CASSQSGGNTYGYTF
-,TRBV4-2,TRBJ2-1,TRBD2,TGTGCCAGCAGCCTAAGTATTGGGACTAGTGTCAATGAGCAGTTCTTC,CASSLSIGTSVNEQFF
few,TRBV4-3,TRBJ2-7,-,TGCGCCAGCAGCCAAGCCTTAGACCCCATGGGCGAGCAGTACTTC,CASSQALDPMGEQYF
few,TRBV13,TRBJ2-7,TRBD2,TGTGCCAGCAGCTTCGGGACTAGCGGGGGGCGAGGCTACGAGCAGTACTTC,CASSFGTSGGRGYEQYF
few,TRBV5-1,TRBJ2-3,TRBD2,TGCGCCAGCAGCTTGCGAGCGGGGGGCCGTCCAGATACGCAGTATTTT,CASSLRAGGRPDTQYF
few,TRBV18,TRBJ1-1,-,TGTGCCAGCTCACCTCAGACCCCCGAGGGCACTGAAGCTTTCTTT,CASSPQTPEGTEAFF
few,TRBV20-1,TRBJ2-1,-,TGCAGTGCTCTAACGGGTTTTTACAATGAGCAGTTCTTC,CSALTGFYNEQFF
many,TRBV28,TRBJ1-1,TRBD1,TGTGCCAGCAGTTCGGGACAGGGCAACACTGAAGCTTTCTTT,CASSSGQGNTEAFF
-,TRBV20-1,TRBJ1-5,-,TGCAGTGCTTCTGGGGCGCGTAGAGGGCAGCCCCAGCATTTT,CSASGARRGQPQHF